These 25 T cell receptor beta chains originate from one sample sequenced in a study of T cell repertoires in cytomegalovirus infection. These TCRs' antigens remain unknown. TCRdb recomputed calls from the reads with MiXCR, one row per CDR3 protein. There are approximately 770,000 distinct CDR3 sequences in the sample; 25% to 35% occur only once, and about an eighth lies in the top ten. This specimen consisted of cultured CD8+ T cells from PBMCs, obtained from culture after CMV antigen stimulation. The receptors shown here come from a human donor in good health (CMV status not recorded). Some clones in this sample may be carry-over from other donors' samples.

This clonotype was recorded a few times. For the CDR3, the DNA is TGCAGTGCTAGTGCGGGGGCCCACTCAGATACGCAGTATTTT. This encodes CSASAGAHSDTQYF. V usage is TRBV20-1 and J usage is TRBJ2-3; D possibly corresponds to TRBD2 (7 bases). Germline CDR1 and CDR2: DFQATT and SNEGSKA (reference sequence). This CDR3 contains 14 residues. V was trimmed by 3 bases and J by 4 bases, leaving 14 bases between them.

This clonotype occurred many times. The rearrangement links TRBV7-6 to TRBJ1-5; a possible D gene is TRBD1 (5 bases). The ends were cut back, 5 bases at V and 0 bases at J, with 20 bases in the middle. The germline CDR1 and CDR2 sequences are SGHVS and FNYEAQ. The CDR3 contains 18 residues. CDR3 sequence: CASSRRPGELGSNQPQHF. In DNA form, the CDR3 reads TGTGCCAGCAGCCGAAGGCCGGGGGAGTTGGGTAGCAATCAGCCCCAGCATTTT.

This chain links TRBV4-2 with TRBJ2-1, with 8 bases identical to TRBD1. Germline values: CDR1 LGHNA, CDR2 YNFKEQ. The CDR3 is made up of 14 amino acids. Trimming cost V 3 bases and J 6 bases; bases outside gene matches: 4. DNA of the CDR3: TGTGCCAGCAGCCAGGGAACAGGGGGCAATGAGCAGTTCTTC. This translates into CASSQGTGGNEQFF.

V usage is TRBV7-6 and J usage is TRBJ1-1; 7 positions match TRBD1. The CDR3 loop spans 16 amino acids. The germline V gene encodes CDR1 SGHVS and CDR2 FNYEAQ. Unmatched junction bases numbered 8, after V lost 4 bases and J lost 0 bases. CDR3 region: CASSSRQGIMNTEAFF. In DNA form, the CDR3 reads TGTGCCAGCAGCTCTCGACAGGGTATTATGAACACTGAAGCTTTCTTT.

In this sample, this clonotype turned up a few times. The V and J genes are TRBV25-1 and TRBJ1-6; the D gene is possibly TRBD1 (6 bases). CDR1 and CDR2 from the germline V gene are MGHDK and SYGVNS. Trimming stripped 5 bases from V and 6 bases from J, with 17 bases between. There are 16 residues in the CDR3. The CDR3 DNA follows: TGTGCCAGCAGTCCCTACACGAGGGGGAGTAATTCACCCCTCCACTTT. It encodes CASSPYTRGSNSPLHF.

In this sample, this clonotype turned up a few times. The V and J genes are TRBV15 and TRBJ2-3; no clear D gene. The CDR3 has 13 residues. Trimming pared 1 base from V and 5 bases from J, leaving 7 bases between. Per the germline V gene, CDR1 is LNHNV and CDR2 is YYDKDF (reference sequence). The CDR3 region has the DNA TGTGCCACCAGCAGAGTCCGAAGAGATACGCAGTATTTT. Encoded protein: CATSRVRRDTQYF.

The chain has TRBV13 and TRBJ2-4; D may be TRBD1 or TRBD2 (5 bases each). The CDR3 consists of 14 residues. Germline CDR1 is PRHDT and CDR2 is FYEKMQ (reference sequence). The V and J ends lost 6 bases and 5 bases respectively, with 14 bases between them. CDR3 amino acids: CASSSGRRENIQYF. The DNA for the CDR3 is TGTGCCAGCAGTTCGGGGCGGAGAGAAAACATTCAGTACTTC.

This clonotype was recorded a few times. This chain links TRBV4-1 with TRBJ2-1; tentatively, D is TRBD1 (5 bases). The V gene lost 0 bases and the J gene lost 11 bases, with 35 bases spanning the gap. The germline CDR1 and CDR2 sequences are MGHRA and YSYEKL. The CDR3 sequence is 21 residues long. The DNA for the CDR3 is TGCGCCAGCAGCCAAGAGGGTCTTTACAGGAAATACGGACATCCCCAGAGGCAGCAGTTCTTC. Its protein product is CASSQEGLYRKYGHPQRQQFF.

This rearrangement joins TRBV6-2 or TRBV6-3 to TRBJ2-7, with 7 positions matching TRBD1. This CDR3 has 14 amino acids. The ends lost 2 bases at V and 2 bases at J; junction bases unmatched: 3. Germline CDR1 and CDR2: MNHEY and SVGEGT. CDR3 loop: CASSYDRETYEQYV. DNA for the CDR3: TGTGCCAGCAGTTACGACAGGGAAACCTACGAGCAGTACGTC.

The chain couples TRBV27 to TRBJ2-7; D is undetermined. There are 13 residues in the CDR3. V lost 3 bases to trimming and J lost 10 bases, with 16 bases between them. The germline V gene encodes CDR1 MNHEY and CDR2 SMNVEV (reference sequence). As DNA, the CDR3 is TGTGCCAGCAGTTTTGGAACAAGCTTCCCCCAGTACGTC. The encoded protein is CASSFGTSFPQYV.

This clonotype was observed a handful of times. Given a much more abundant clone one base away, this may be a read error. V usage is TRBV7-2 and J usage is TRBJ1-5, with D hard to call. CDR3 length: 16 amino acids. The V and J ends lost 10 bases and 3 bases respectively, with 22 bases between them. The V gene's germline CDR1 is SGHTA and CDR2 FQGNSA. The CDR3 spells CATTPGRVGDNQPQHF. In nucleotides, the CDR3 is TGTGCCACCACTCCCGGACGGGTAGGAGACAATCAGCCCCAGCATTTT. The complete variable domain, with remaining parts taken from reference TRBV7-2 and TRBJ1-5, reads GAGVSQSPSNKVTEKGKDVELRCDPISGHTALYWYRQSLGQGLEFLIYFQGNSAPDKSGLPSDRFSAERTGGSVSTLTIQRTQQEDSAVYLCATTPGRVGDNQPQHFGDGTRLSIL.

The chain couples TRBV19 to TRBJ2-2; 10 bases map to TRBD2. The ends lost 3 bases at V and 0 bases at J; junction bases unmatched: 7. The CDR3 loop spans 18 amino acids. The germline V gene has CDR1 LNHDA and CDR2 SQIVND (reference sequence). The CDR3 protein is CASSILPAGGPNTGELFF. CDR3 bases: TGTGCCAGTAGTATCCTCCCAGCGGGGGGGCCGAACACCGGGGAGCTGTTTTTT.

This clonotype was recorded a few times. The V call is TRBV11-3, the J call TRBJ2-2; a possible D gene is TRBD2 (6 bases). V lost 4 bases and J lost 2, with 14 bases in between. This CDR3 contains 16 residues. CDR1 SGHNT and CDR2 YENEEA come from the germline V gene. The DNA of the CDR3 is TGTGCCAGCAGCTCCCGGGTGGGGGGAAACACCGGGGAGCTGTTTTTT. It codes for CASSSRVGGNTGELFF.

This clonotype was seen at least ten times. The gene calls are TRBV11-2 and TRBJ1-5, with a tentative D call TRBD1 (6 bases). The V end was cut by 5 bases, the J end by 1 base, with 12 bases between. CDR3 length: 15 residues. Looked up from germline, CDR1 is SGHAT and CDR2 is FQNNGV. For the CDR3, the DNA is TGTGCCAGCAGCGCTCGGGGGCAGAGCAATCAGCCCCAGCATTTT. As protein: CASSARGQSNQPQHF.

In its sample, this clonotype was seen a few times. V usage is TRBV7-2 and J usage is TRBJ1-2; D is uncertain. Germline V gives CDR1 SGHTA, CDR2 FQGNSA. The CDR3 consists of 16 residues. V was trimmed by 1 base and J by 3 bases, leaving 15 bases between them. CDR3 region: CASSLGPYVLDYGYTF. DNA for the CDR3: TGTGCCAGCAGCTTAGGCCCCTACGTGTTGGACTATGGCTACACCTTC.

The rearrangement joins TRBV27 to TRBJ1-5; no clear D gene. Per germline, CDR1 MNHEY and CDR2 SMNVEV (reference sequence). Trimming left V 2 bases short and J 4 bases short, with 18 bases between. The CDR3 is 17 residues long. The CDR3 DNA is TGTGCCAGCAGTTTAAGGATGAGCGGTTCGGGTAATCAGCCCCAGCATTTT. This encodes CASSLRMSGSGNQPQHF.

This clonotype was seen at least ten times. This chain connects TRBV27 to TRBJ2-1, with 7 bases fitting TRBD2. This CDR3 is built from 11 residues. With V trimmed by 8 bases and J by 10 bases, 5 bases remained unmatched. Germline CDR1 MNHEY, CDR2 SMNVEV (reference sequence). The CDR3 loop reads CASAGEGEQFF. In DNA form, the CDR3 reads TGTGCCAGCGCCGGGGAGGGGGAGCAGTTCTTC.

The rearrangement joins TRBV6-1 to TRBJ2-7; 10 bases agree with TRBD1. With 8 bases clipped from V and 5 bases from J, the junction kept 9 bases outside the gene matches. Per the germline V gene, CDR1 is MNHNS and CDR2 is SASEGT. The CDR3 consists of 14 residues. The CDR3 region has the DNA TGTGCCAGCGAAATCCCGACAGGGGGCGACGAGCAGTACGTC. Protein sequence: CASEIPTGGDEQYV.

This clonotype showed up just a few times. The V gene is TRBV24-1, the J gene TRBJ1-3, with D uncertain. With 7 bases removed from V and 4 bases from J, the gap between germline ends came to 7 bases. Looked up from germline, CDR1 is KGHDR and CDR2 is SFDVKD. The length of the CDR3 is 12 residues. Here the CDR3 DNA reads TGTGCCACCAGCCCGCCCGGAAACACCATATATTTT. Translation gives CATSPPGNTIYF.

This chain connects TRBV6-8 to TRBJ2-1; D not resolved. The CDR3 contains 13 residues. V shed 4 bases and J shed 8 bases, with 12 bases lying between them. The germline V gene has CDR1 MNHGY and CDR2 SAAAGT. CDR3 residues: CASSLHPRDEQFF. CDR3 sequence (DNA): TGTGCCAGCAGTTTACACCCGCGCGATGAGCAGTTCTTC.

This clonotype has just a few counts. The V gene is TRBV28, the J gene TRBJ2-5, with no clear D. The CDR3 loop spans 14 amino acids. CDR1 and CDR2 (germline): MDHEN, SYDVKM. Trimming shortened V by 6 bases and J by 3 bases, and 14 bases separated the two germline ends. This chain's CDR3 is CASSRHQKKETQYF. DNA of the CDR3: TGTGCCAGCAGCCGACACCAGAAAAAAGAGACCCAGTACTTC.

The chain uses TRBV19 and TRBJ2-7, with 9 bases matching TRBD1. The ends lost 9 bases at V and 3 bases at J; junction bases unmatched: 6. The length of the CDR3 is 13 residues. CDR1 is LNHDA, CDR2 SQIVND, per germline (reference sequence). The CDR3, as DNA: TGTGCCAGCAGCATGGGACAGGGCTACGAGCAGTACGTC. This encodes CASSMGQGYEQYV.

The rearrangement links TRBV19 to TRBJ2-2, with D tentatively TRBD1 or TRBD2 (5 bases each). Germline values: CDR1 LNHDA, CDR2 SQIVND (reference sequence). V shed 5 bases and J shed 1 base, with 8 bases lying between them. The CDR3 loop spans 14 amino acids. The CDR3 sequence is CASSEGRNTGELFF. DNA of the CDR3: TGTGCCAGTAGTGAGGGGCGGAACACCGGGGAGCTGTTTTTT.

In its sample, this clonotype was seen a few times. The CDR3 is CASSLAAGKRAGYTF. The CDR3 DNA is TGTGCCAGCAGCTTAGCTGCAGGGAAGAGGGCTGGCTACACCTTC. The V and J genes are TRBV7-8 and TRBJ1-2; D perhaps matches TRBD1 (5 bases). Germline CDR1 reads SGHVS; CDR2 reads FQNEAQ. This CDR3 is built from 15 residues. The germline V and J ends were trimmed by 0 bases and 7 bases, with 15 bases remaining between them.

This clonotype has a handful of counts. The chain recombines TRBV29-1 with TRBJ2-5; the D is unclear. The ends were cut back, 5 bases at V and 0 bases at J, with 7 bases in the middle. The CDR3 consists of 12 residues. The germline V gene has CDR1 SQVTM and CDR2 ANQGSEA. CDR3 amino acids: CSVLKDQETQYF. In nucleotides, the CDR3 is TGCAGCGTTTTAAAAGACCAAGAGACCCAGTACTTC.